This T cell receptor beta chain was captured in a study of a mutant IDH1 vaccine in newly diagnosed glioma. Whole-study context: Prior therapy was radiotherapy, temozolomide, or both; most received both.

This CDR3 has 14 amino acids. Germline V gene sequence: CDR1 LGHNT, CDR2 FRNRAP. J lost 4 bases, V lost 7 bases, and 8 bases had no gene match. The protocol was immunoSEQ multiplex PCR, while the TCRdb copy is restricted to in-frame clones and leaves out a portion. The sample shows 56,000 or so clones, 78% of them seen only once. Time point of the sample: week 5, during vaccination. It was 300 ug of mutant IDH1 20-mer peptide that made up each vaccine dose, given with topical imiquimod. Study findings and constraints: Any relationship between pseudoprogression and changes in top peripheral T cell clonotypes seemed absent.

A remark on this clone: The antigen is unknown.

This clonotype originated in a middle-aged woman with glioma. The specimen was PBMCs, collected from a glioma patient whose treatment included an IDH1 peptide vaccine. V usage is TRBV12-5 and J usage is TRBJ2-7, with 9 bases identical to TRBD2. The CDR3 is CASVWGSGGYEQYF. In nucleotides, the CDR3 is TGTGCTAGTGTTTGGGGTAGCGGGGGTTACGAGCAGTACTTC.